A single sample gave rise to the 14 T cell receptor beta chains below, sequenced in a study of T cell responses to AZD1222 COVID-19 vaccine. Assay used: immunoSEQ multiplex PCR; TCRdb lists only in-frame clones, some missing. Of fewer than 130,000 clones in the sample, 92% were seen once. Here the sequenced sample was peripheral blood, taken on day 0 of AZD1222 vaccination. The receptors originated from an adult in good health.

The V gene is TRBV21-1, the J gene TRBJ2-5. TRBV21-1 is recorded as a pseudogene. The CDR3 covers 14 residues. The CDR3 bases are TGTGCCAGCAGCAAAATGACCATCGGAGAGACCCAGTACTTC. Its translation is CASSKMTIGETQYF.

The chain uses TRBV7-9 and TRBJ1-5; D unclear. Germline CDR1 SEHNR, CDR2 FQNEAQ (reference sequence). The CDR3 contains 14 residues. Trimming took 5 bases from V and 5 from J, leaving 13 bases between them. This CDR3 is CASSRTGMDQPQHF. The CDR3 DNA reads TGTGCCAGCAGCCGTACCGGTATGGATCAGCCCCAGCATTTT.

The sample holds one count of this clone. The rearrangement joins TRBV28 to TRBJ1-2; TRBD1 matches 8 bases. V was clipped by 3 bases and J by 8 bases; unmatched bases: 8. The germline V gene encodes CDR1 MDHEN and CDR2 SYDVKM. This CDR3 is built from 14 residues. As DNA, the CDR3 is TGTGCCAGCAGTTTCATAGACAGGGGCAGGGGCTACACCTTC. Protein sequence: CASSFIDRGRGYTF.

The chain combines TRBV27 with TRBJ1-2, with a tentative D call TRBD1 (5 bases). V was clipped by 2 bases and J by 5 bases, with 9 bases between them. The germline V gene has CDR1 MNHEY and CDR2 SMNVEV (reference sequence). This CDR3 has 13 amino acids. CDR3 coding DNA: TGTGCCAGCAGTTTAACCAGGGAATATGGCTACACCTTC. Amino acids: CASSLTREYGYTF.

The V call is TRBV19, the J call TRBJ2-3, with no clear D. Germline V gene data show CDR1 as LNHDA and CDR2 as SQIVND (reference sequence). The CDR3 contains 11 residues. Between the trimmed V and J ends, which lost 7 bases and 7 bases, there was a span of 9 bases. The CDR3 spells CASTSSNTQYF. CDR3 nucleotides: TGTGCCAGTACCAGTAGCAATACGCAGTATTTT.

Only a few counts were recorded for this clone. The rearrangement links TRBV19 to TRBJ1-1; 8 nucleotides align to TRBD1. The germline V gene encodes CDR1 LNHDA and CDR2 SQIVND (reference sequence). Trimming at V came to 4 bases and at J to 0 bases, leaving 7 bases not matched to a gene. CDR3 length equals 16 residues. The CDR3 nucleotides are TGTGCCAGTAGTACCTGGACAGGGCCAATGAACACTGAAGCTTTCTTT. Translation: CASSTWTGPMNTEAFF.

This clone was counted a single time. This chain joins TRBV5-6 and TRBJ1-4; no clear D. The ends were cut back, 3 bases at V and 0 bases at J, with 9 bases in the middle. Germline V gives CDR1 SGHDT, CDR2 YYEEEE. This CDR3 region has 15 residues. CDR3 loop: CASSWEMTTNEKLFF. In DNA form, the CDR3 reads TGTGCCAGCAGCTGGGAAATGACAACTAATGAAAAACTGTTTTTT.

CDR3: CASSRLAGNTGELFF. Written as DNA, the CDR3 is TGTGCCAGCAGTCGACTAGCGGGGAACACCGGGGAGCTGTTTTTT. The chain has TRBV14 and TRBJ2-2, with TRBD2 matching over 10 bases. CDR3 length: 15 amino acids. Germline CDR1 reads SGHDN; CDR2 reads FVKESK. The ends lost 6 bases at V and 1 base at J; junction bases unmatched: 2.

This rearrangement joins TRBV10-1 to TRBJ1-1; D is unresolved. The CDR3 length is 13 residues. With 0 bases removed from V and 5 bases from J, the gap between germline ends came to 7 bases. Germline lookup yields CDR1 WNHNN and CDR2 SYGVQD (reference sequence). CDR3 in DNA: TGCGCCAGCAGTGAGTCGGGCAAGACTGAAGCTTTCTTT. It translates to CASSESGKTEAFF.

The chain couples TRBV19 to TRBJ1-2; D is uncertain. Germline V CDR1 and CDR2: LNHDA, SQIVND (reference sequence). The CDR3 is made up of 13 amino acids. V lost 7 bases and J lost 0, with 9 bases in between. The CDR3 region has the DNA TGTGCCAGTAAGGTAGCCCCTAACTATGGCTACACCTTC. Its translation is CASKVAPNYGYTF.

This sequence joins TRBV28 and TRBJ1-4; 7 nucleotides match TRBD1. The CDR3 totals 15 residues. V was pared by 5 bases and J by 7 bases, with 10 bases of the junction left unmatched. Germline V gene data show CDR1 as MDHEN and CDR2 as SYDVKM. CDR3 in DNA: TGTGCCAGCAGTGCGCCCGGGACAGCAGTTGAAAAACTGTTTTTT. It translates to CASSAPGTAVEKLFF.

Points on this clone: Germline is not matched at one junction end, which may reflect a read error. The J gene is TRBJ2-1, the V gene TRBV27; D gene unclear. CDR1 is MNHEY, CDR2 SMNVEV, per germline (reference sequence). CDR3 length: 14 amino acids. The CDR3 protein is CASSFGHGYDEQFF. CDR3 nucleotide sequence: TGTGCCAGCAGTTTCGGTCATGGCTACGATGAGCAGTTCTTC.

V is TRBV19 and J is TRBJ2-7, with D hard to call. With 5 bases removed from V and 7 bases from J, the gap between germline ends came to 15 bases. This CDR3 spans 13 amino acids. CDR1 LNHDA and CDR2 SQIVND come from the germline V gene (reference sequence). As DNA, the CDR3 is TGTGCCAGTAGTCCGACATCGGTGGGGGAGCAGTACTTC. Translating it yields CASSPTSVGEQYF. Drawing the rest from reference TRBV19 and TRBJ2-7, the complete variable domain is DGGITQSPKYLFRKEGQNVTLSCEQNLNHDAMYWYRQDPGQGLRLIYYSQIVNDFQKGDIAEGYSVSREKKESFPLTVTSAQKNPTAFYLCASSPTSVGEQYFGPGTRLTVT.

The chain has TRBV5-1 and TRBJ1-2, with 7 nucleotides matching TRBD1. This CDR3 is built from 14 residues. Germline CDR1 reads SGHRS; CDR2 reads YFSETQ. Germline trimming cut 0 bases from V and 2 bases from J; bases unmatched to any gene: 1. CDR3 loop: CASSLGGQNYGYTF. CDR3 DNA: TGCGCCAGCAGCTTGGGGGGACAGAACTATGGCTACACCTTC.